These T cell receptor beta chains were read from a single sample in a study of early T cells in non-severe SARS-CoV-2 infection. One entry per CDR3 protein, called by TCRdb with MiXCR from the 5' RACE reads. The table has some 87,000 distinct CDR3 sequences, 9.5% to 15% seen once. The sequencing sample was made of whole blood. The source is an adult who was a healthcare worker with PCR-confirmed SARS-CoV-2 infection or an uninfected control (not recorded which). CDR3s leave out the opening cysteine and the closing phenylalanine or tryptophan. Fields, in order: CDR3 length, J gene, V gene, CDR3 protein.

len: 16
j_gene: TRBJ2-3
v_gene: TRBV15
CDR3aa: ATSRTGLAGVQGDTQY

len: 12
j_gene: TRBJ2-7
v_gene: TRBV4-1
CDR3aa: ASSSDLGSYEQY

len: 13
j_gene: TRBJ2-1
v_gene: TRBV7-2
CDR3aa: ASSLGDSTLNEQF

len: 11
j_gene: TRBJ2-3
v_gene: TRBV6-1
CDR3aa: ASSAYAPDTQY

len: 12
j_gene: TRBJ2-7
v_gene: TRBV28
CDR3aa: ASSFRGRTYEQY

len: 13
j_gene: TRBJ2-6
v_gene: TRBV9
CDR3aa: ASTGGASGANVLT

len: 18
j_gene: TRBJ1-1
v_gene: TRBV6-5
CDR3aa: ASSYGSLARGWRVNTEAF

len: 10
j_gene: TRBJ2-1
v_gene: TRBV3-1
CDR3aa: ASSQGFNEQF

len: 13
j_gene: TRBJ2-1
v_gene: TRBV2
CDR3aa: ASSRTSGSPNEQF

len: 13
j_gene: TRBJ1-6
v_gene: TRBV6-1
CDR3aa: ASSFVGSSNSPLH

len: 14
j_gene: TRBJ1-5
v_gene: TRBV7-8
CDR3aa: ASSLEGGPGNQPQH

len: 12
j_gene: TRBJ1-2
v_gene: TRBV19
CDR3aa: ASSTQTAYVGYT

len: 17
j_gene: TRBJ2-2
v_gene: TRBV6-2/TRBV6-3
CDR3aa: ASGTYRPGTSGYTGELF

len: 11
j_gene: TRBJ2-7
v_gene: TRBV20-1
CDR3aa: SAPMGGIYEQY

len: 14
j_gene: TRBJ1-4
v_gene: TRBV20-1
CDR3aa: SQSNGADATNEKLF

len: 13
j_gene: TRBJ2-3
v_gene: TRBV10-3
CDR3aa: AISESGLVVDTQY

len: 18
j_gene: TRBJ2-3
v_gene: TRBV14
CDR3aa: ASSQDKIPYRGNPPDTQY

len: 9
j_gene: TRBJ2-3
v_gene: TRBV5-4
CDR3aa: ASRGGDTQY

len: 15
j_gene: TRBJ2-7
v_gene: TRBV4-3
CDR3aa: ASSQDMMAATAYEQY

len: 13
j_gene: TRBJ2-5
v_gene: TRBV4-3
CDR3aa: ASSQDLGQQETQY

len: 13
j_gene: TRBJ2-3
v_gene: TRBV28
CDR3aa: ASTSTTIETDTQY

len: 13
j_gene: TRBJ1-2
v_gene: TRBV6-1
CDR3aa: ASSEQEAGVYGYT

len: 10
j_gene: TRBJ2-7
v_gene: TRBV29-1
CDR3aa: SVTGNQDEQY

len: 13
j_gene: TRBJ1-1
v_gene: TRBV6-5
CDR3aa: ASGYKKGSRTEAF

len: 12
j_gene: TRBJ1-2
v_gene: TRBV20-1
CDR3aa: SARDPQGGYGYT

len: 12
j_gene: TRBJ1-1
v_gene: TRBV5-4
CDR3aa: ASSLVSGNTEAF

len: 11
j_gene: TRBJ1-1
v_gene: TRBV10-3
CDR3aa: AITLQADTEAF

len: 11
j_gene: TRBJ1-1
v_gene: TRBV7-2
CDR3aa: ASSRPGGTEAF

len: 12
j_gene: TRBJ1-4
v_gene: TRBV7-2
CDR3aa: ASSLDLRTPKLF

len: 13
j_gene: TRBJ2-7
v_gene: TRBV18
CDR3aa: ASRSLGPGLGEQY

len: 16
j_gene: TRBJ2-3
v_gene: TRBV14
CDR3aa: ASSQVLGQSEVTDTQY

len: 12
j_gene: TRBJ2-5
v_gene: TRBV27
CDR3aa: ASSFSGGGETQY

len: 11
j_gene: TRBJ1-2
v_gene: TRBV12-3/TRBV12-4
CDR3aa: ASSPTGGNGYT

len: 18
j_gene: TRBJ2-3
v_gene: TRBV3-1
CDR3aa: ASSQDQGRVVPRSTDTQY

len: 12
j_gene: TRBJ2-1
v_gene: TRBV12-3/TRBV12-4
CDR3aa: ASSFGPLYNEQF

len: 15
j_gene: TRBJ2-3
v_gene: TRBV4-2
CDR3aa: ASSSGLADDSTDTQY

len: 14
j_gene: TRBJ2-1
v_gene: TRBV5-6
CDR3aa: ASSSLTLSSYNEQF

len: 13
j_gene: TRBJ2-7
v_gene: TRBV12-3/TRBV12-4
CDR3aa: ASSPRGTGGYEQY

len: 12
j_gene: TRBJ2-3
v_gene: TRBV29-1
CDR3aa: SVIDPNLGDTQY

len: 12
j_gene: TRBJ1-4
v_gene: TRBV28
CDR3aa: ASSLYREGEKLF

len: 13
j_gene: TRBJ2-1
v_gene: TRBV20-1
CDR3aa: SASAARTDYNEQF

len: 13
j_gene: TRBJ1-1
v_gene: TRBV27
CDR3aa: ASTRQGQLDSPAF

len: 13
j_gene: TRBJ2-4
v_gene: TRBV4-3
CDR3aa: ASSQEGTGHNIQY

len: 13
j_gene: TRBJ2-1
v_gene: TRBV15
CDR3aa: ATSTGTGAYNEQF

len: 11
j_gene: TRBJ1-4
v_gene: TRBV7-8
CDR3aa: AGGVATNEKLF